One sample yielded the 8 T cell receptor beta chains listed below, sequenced in a study of T cell responses to AZD1222 COVID-19 vaccine. Profiling relied on immunoSEQ multiplex PCR, and the TCRdb table lists in-frame clones only, not all of them. The sample has 150,000 or so clones; 80% to 95% are singletons. The material sequenced was peripheral blood, taken 28 days after the second AZD1222 dose. These receptors were taken from an adult who received the AZD1222 COVID-19 vaccine.

The chain links TRBV2 to TRBJ1-6, with TRBD1 identical over 10 bases. This CDR3 spans 14 amino acids. CDR1 and CDR2 from the germline V gene are SNHLY and FYNNEI. The V gene end was trimmed by 3 bases and the J gene end by 10 bases; junction bases not matched to a gene: 3. The CDR3 DNA follows: TGTGCCAGCAGTGAGGGACAGGGGAGATCACCCCTCCACTTT. Amino acids: CASSEGQGRSPLHF. The full variable domain, its missing parts supplied by reference TRBV2 and TRBJ1-6, is EPEVTQTPSHQVTQMGQEVILRCVPISNHLYFYWYRQILGQKVEFLVSFYNNEISEKSEIFDDQFSVERPDGSNFTLKIRSTKLEDSAMYFCASSEGQGRSPLHFGNGTRLTVT.

This clone was detected only once. The chain has TRBV27 and TRBJ2-7, with a tentative D call TRBD1 (6 bases). V was pared by 5 bases and J by 3 bases, with 11 bases between. The CDR3 is made up of 13 amino acids. The germline V gene has CDR1 MNHEY and CDR2 SMNVEV (reference sequence). CDR3 protein: CASSDSQGYEQYF. CDR3 coding DNA: TGTGCCAGCAGTGACTCACAGGGCTACGAGCAGTACTTC.

The chain uses TRBV6-2 or TRBV6-3 and TRBJ2-7, with D uncertain. Trimming stripped 0 bases from V and 4 bases from J, with 4 bases between. This CDR3 region has 12 residues. Germline-derived CDR1 and CDR2 are MNHEY and SVGEGT. The CDR3 spells CASSYSRYEQYF. CDR3 DNA: TGTGCCAGCAGTTACTCTCGTTACGAGCAGTACTTC.

This clone has just one count. The chain couples TRBV9 to TRBJ1-3; a possible D gene is TRBD1 (5 bases). Per the germline V gene, CDR1 is SGDLS and CDR2 is YYNGEE. With 4 bases removed from V and 0 bases from J, the gap between germline ends came to 11 bases. The CDR3 has 15 residues. CDR3 sequence (DNA): TGTGCCAGCAGCTTCACAGGCGTCTCTGGAAACACCATATATTTT. Residues: CASSFTGVSGNTIYF.

V gene TRBV28 combines with J gene TRBJ1-5, with TRBD1 identical over 7 bases. J lost 2 bases, V lost 2 bases, and 3 bases had no gene match. Germline V CDR1 and CDR2: MDHEN, SYDVKM. The CDR3 runs to 15 residues. The chain's CDR3 is CASSLKGQGNQPQHF. CDR3 bases: TGTGCCAGCAGTTTAAAAGGACAGGGCAATCAGCCCCAGCATTTT.

The chain combines TRBV28 with TRBJ2-6, with D maybe TRBD1 (6 bases). Looked up from germline, CDR1 is MDHEN and CDR2 is SYDVKM. Trimming removed 6 bases at V and 13 bases at J, with 16 bases between. The CDR3 is 13 residues long. CDR3 protein: CASRFTGSGVLTF. The CDR3 nucleotides are TGTGCCAGCAGGTTTACAGGGTCTGGTGTCCTGACTTTC.

V and J are TRBV9 and TRBJ1-4, with TRBD1 as a possible D gene (5 bases). Germline V gene sequence: CDR1 SGDLS, CDR2 YYNGEE. V lost 1 base and J lost 3, with 13 bases in between. The CDR3 has 16 amino acids. CDR3 sequence (DNA): TGTGCCAGCAGCGTATCCGGGGCATCCTCTAATGAAAAACTGTTTTTT. Its translation: CASSVSGASSNEKLFF.

The chain joins TRBV2 to TRBJ1-3; no reliable D call. Trimming pared 10 bases from V and 3 bases from J, leaving 16 bases between. This CDR3 region has 14 residues. Germline values: CDR1 SNHLY, CDR2 FYNNEI. The CDR3 DNA reads as TGTGCCACCGCATTGACGGCTCTTGGAAACACCATATATTTT. Translating gives CATALTALGNTIYF.